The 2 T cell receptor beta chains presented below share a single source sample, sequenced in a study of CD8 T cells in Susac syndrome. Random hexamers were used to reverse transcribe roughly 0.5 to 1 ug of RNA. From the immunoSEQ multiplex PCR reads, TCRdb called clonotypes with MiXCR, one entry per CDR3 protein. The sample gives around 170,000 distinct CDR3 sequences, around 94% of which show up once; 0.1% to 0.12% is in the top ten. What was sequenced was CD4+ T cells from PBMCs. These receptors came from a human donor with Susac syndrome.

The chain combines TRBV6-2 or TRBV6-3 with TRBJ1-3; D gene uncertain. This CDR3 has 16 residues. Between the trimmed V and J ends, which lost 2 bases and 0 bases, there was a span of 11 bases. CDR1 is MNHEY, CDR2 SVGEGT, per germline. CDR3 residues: CASSYQGPNSGNTIYF. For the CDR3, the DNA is TGTGCCAGCAGTTACCAAGGACCGAACTCTGGAAACACCATATATTTT.

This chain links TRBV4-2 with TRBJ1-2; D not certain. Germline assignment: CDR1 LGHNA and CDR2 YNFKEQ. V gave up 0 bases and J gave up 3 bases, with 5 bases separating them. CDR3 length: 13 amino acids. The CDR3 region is CASSQDLDYGYTF. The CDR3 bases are TGTGCCAGCAGCCAAGATCTAGACTATGGCTACACCTTC.